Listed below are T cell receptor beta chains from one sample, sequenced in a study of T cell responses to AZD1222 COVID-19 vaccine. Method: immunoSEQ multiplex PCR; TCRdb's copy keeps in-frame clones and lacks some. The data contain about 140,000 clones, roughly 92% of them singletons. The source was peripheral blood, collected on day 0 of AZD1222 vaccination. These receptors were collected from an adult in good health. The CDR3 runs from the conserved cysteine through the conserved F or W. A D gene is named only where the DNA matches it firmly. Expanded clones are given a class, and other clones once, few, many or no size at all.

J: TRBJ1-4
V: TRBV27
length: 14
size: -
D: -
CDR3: CASSFSGPDEKLFF
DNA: TGTGCCAGCAGTTTTTCAGGGCCAGATGAAAAACTGTTTTTT

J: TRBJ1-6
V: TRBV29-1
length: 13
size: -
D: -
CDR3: CSVLGADNSPLHF
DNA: TGCAGCGTTCTCGGGGCGGACAATTCACCCCTCCACTTT

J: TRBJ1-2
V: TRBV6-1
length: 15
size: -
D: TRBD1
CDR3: CASSEAGQGYYGYTF
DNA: TGTGCCAGCAGTGAAGCCGGACAGGGGTACTATGGCTACACCTTC

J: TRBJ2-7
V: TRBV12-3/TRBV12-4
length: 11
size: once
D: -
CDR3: CASSFGEEQYF
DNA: TGTGCCAGCAGTTTTGGGGAGGAGCAGTACTTC

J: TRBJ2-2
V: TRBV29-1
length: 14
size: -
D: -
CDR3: CSVLRGAHTGELFF
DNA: TGCAGCGTTTTACGAGGGGCACACACCGGGGAGCTGTTTTTT

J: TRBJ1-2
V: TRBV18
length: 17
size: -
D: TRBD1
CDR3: CASSPPTGTGLNYGYTF
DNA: TGTGCCAGCTCACCTCCGACCGGGACAGGGTTAAACTATGGCTACACCTTC

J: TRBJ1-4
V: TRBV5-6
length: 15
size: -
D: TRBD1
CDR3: CASSLNGQGVEKLFF
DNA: TGTGCCAGCAGCTTGAATGGGCAGGGGGTTGAAAAACTGTTTTTT

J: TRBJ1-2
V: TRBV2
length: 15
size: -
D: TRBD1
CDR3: CASSVWTGGNYGYTF
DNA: TGTGCCAGCAGTGTCTGGACAGGGGGTAACTATGGCTACACCTTC

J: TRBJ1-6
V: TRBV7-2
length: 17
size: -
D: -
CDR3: CASSLEWLRGVGSPLHF
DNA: TGTGCCAGCAGCTTAGAGTGGTTGAGGGGGGTAGGCTCACCCCTCCACTTT

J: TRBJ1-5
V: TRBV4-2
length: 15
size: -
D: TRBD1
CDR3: CASSQDKGGDQPQHF
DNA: TGTGCCAGCAGCCAAGATAAAGGGGGCGATCAGCCCCAGCATTTT

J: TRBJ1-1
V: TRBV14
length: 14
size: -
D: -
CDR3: CASSRSVGADEAFF
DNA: TGTGCCAGCAGCCGGTCAGTGGGGGCCGACGAAGCTTTCTTT

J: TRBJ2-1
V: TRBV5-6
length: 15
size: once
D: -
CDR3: CASSLRVTAYNEQFF
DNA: TGTGCCAGCAGCCTACGGGTCACGGCCTACAATGAGCAGTTCTTC

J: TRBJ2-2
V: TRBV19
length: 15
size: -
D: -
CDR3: CASSIGGPYTGELFF
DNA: TGTGCCAGTAGTATAGGGGGACCGTACACCGGGGAGCTGTTTTTT

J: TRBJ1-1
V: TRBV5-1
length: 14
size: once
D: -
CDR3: CASSLVSGPTEAFF
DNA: TGCGCCAGCAGCTTGGTTTCAGGGCCCACTGAAGCTTTCTTT

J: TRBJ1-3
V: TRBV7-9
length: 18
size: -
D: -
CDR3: CASSFPLPLRGSGNTIYF
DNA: TGTGCCAGCAGCTTTCCCCTCCCACTAAGGGGCTCTGGAAACACCATATATTTT

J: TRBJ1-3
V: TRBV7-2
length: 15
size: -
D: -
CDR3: CASSFFGVSGNTIYF
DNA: TGTGCCAGCAGCTTCTTTGGGGTTTCTGGAAACACCATATATTTT

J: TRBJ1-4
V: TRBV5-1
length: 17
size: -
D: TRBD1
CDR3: CASSLGPTGGGGEKLFF
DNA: TGCGCCAGCAGCTTGGGCCCTACAGGGGGAGGAGGTGAAAAACTGTTTTTT

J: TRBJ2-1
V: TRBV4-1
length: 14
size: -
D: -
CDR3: CASSQGSSYNEQFF
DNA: TGCGCCAGCAGCCAGGGCAGCTCCTACAATGAGCAGTTCTTC

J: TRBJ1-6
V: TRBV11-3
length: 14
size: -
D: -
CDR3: CASSIEGNNSPLHF
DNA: TGTGCCAGCAGCATCGAAGGGAATAATTCACCCCTCCACTTT

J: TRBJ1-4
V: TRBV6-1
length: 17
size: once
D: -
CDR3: CASSDPIRDVSNEKLFF
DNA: TGTGCCAGCAGTGATCCGATTCGGGACGTTTCTAATGAAAAACTGTTTTTT

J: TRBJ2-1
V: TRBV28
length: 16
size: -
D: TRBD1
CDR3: CASSLIGTGLNNEQFF
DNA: TGTGCCAGCAGTTTAATCGGGACAGGGCTGAACAATGAGCAGTTCTTC

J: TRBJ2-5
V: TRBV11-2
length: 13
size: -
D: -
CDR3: CASSLQGRETQYF
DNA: TGTGCCAGCAGCTTACAGGGTAGAGAGACCCAGTACTTC

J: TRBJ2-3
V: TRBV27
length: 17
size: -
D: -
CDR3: CASRPPRGTKGEDTQYF
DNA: TGTGCCAGCAGACCCCCTCGGGGCACTAAAGGGGAAGATACGCAGTATTTT

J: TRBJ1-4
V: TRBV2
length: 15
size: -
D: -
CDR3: CASSYPGTWNEKLFF
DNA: TGTGCCAGCAGTTATCCCGGGACTTGGAATGAAAAACTGTTTTTT

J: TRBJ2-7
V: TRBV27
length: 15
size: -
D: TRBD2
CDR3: CASRSRTSGAYEQYF
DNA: TGTGCCAGCAGGTCCCGGACTAGCGGGGCCTACGAGCAGTACTTC

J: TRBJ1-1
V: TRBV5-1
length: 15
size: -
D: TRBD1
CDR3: CASSPRQGALTEAFF
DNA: TGCGCCAGCAGCCCAAGACAGGGGGCGCTTACTGAAGCTTTCTTT

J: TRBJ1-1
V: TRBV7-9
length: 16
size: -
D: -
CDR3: CASSTSGARMNTEAFF
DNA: TGTGCCAGCAGCACCTCAGGGGCTAGGATGAACACTGAAGCTTTCTTT

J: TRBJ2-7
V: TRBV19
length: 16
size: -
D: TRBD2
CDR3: CARVPSGRGPSYEQYF
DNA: TGTGCCAGAGTTCCTTCAGGGAGGGGACCTTCCTACGAGCAGTACTTC